This TCR beta chain is drawn from a study of beta chain features in type 1 diabetes (dated by TCRdb to between 2018 and 2020). Study-wide context: No differences in mean age, gender distribution, total cell number or subset yield were found between patients and healthy donors. A total of 100 million to 140 million sorted cells were examined across all samples, and the number of cells per subset was strongly correlated with RNA yield. In the study, recently diagnosed type 1 diabetes patients and matched healthy donors were compared on the TCRB repertoires of their sorted circulating CD4+ T cell subsets. Naive and central memory subsets were obtained from all 30 or so donors, but regulatory and stem cell-like memory subsets were isolated from only 8 patients and roughly eight healthy donors.

From each donor, a single peripheral blood sample of around 0.12 L on average was drawn into heparinised tubes. Using a panel that included CD45RO, CCR7, CD25, CD127, CD95 and CD27, naive, central memory, regulatory and stem cell-like memory CD4+ T cells were sorted on a BD FACSAria II. All sorted populations exceeded 95% purity. Right away, PBMCs were isolated by Lymphoprep density gradient centrifugation and were stained directly, with no culture step. So that batch effects would be minimized, each experiment stained and sorted samples in pairs, pairing one healthy donor with one patient. The High Capacity cDNA Reverse Transcription Kit was used to reverse transcribe all of the isolated RNA, meaning that expressed TCRB transcripts were what got sequenced. Deep immunoSEQ sequencing was performed on naive, central memory and regulatory T cell samples, with an average of roughly 3.3 million total reads per sample. After sorted cells were lysed in RLT buffer, RNA was extracted with DNase-treated RNeasy Micro or Mini kits, with the choice depending on cell number. Each cell subset was processed separately to prevent cross-contamination, with patient and healthy donor samples processed together. TCRB sequences were amplified from cDNA with the immunoSEQ multiplex PCR, producing 87-bp fragments spanning the CDR3 region. Sequencing of the amplicons was done on the Illumina HiSeq platform. Under the source paper's analysis protocol: Synthetic template baselines were used to correct PCR bias computationally, reads within Hamming distance 2 were collapsed, and singletons that could not be merged were discarded. Reads were aligned against IMGT to assign V, D and J genes, CDR3 length and insertions or deletions at six rearrangement sites. Within each subset, clonotype counts were normalized to sorted cell number, and only after that were true diversity and Gini coefficients computed with the tcR R package. Repertoire sharing was quantified using the overlap coefficient calculated on TCRB nucleotide sequences. Out-of-frame TCRB sequences from naive cells were analyzed to stand in for the pre-selection repertoire. This immuneACCESS table, as held by TCRdb, lists in-frame sequences with V and J called but not all clones. Of the missing ones, under half trace to an unresolved V gene in checked studies; the others have no known cause. Clone size and V and J calls were adopted from that table, with D and trimming inferred from the DNA. Recorded for this sample are around 250,000 clones; 14% of them occurred a single time. 0.015% to 0.02% of the sample goes to the ten largest clones.

The CDR3 holds 16 amino acids from the cysteine to the phenylalanine. Here the CDR3 DNA is all that survives: 48 bases in frame from base 1. Taken from the germline V gene, the CDR1 and CDR2 loops are ENHRY and SYGVKD. From V the trimming removes 9 bases and from J it removes 1 base, while the gene matches leave 7 bases of the junction unaccounted for. A few counts support this clone. What antigen it recognizes has not been identified. Base qualities were left out, and no much larger clone turns up one base away. The full study reports these points: In all four CD4+ subsets, TCRB CDR3 length was moderately but significantly shorter in type 1 diabetes patients. Shorter templates might have been favored by PCR, but patient and control samples were amplified and corrected together, so both groups would have been affected equally by any skew. Only small numbers of individuals were included in the HLA sub-analyses, which left unresolved whether HLA type had any influence on TCRB rearrangement. Naive, central memory and regulatory TCRB repertoires appeared to be more similar among patients than among healthy donors. Because cDNA was sequenced instead of genomic DNA, activated cells with high expression could be over-represented, although the groups did not differ in activation or CD3 levels. Patients with type 1 diabetes made fewer insertions and deleted more nucleotides at VDJ recombination sites, implying thymic rearrangement abnormalities.

The chain is made from TRBV10-3 and TRBJ2-6; 9 bases in between match TRBD1. The clonotype was recovered from a man aged 25-45 years with type 1 diabetes. Source material: naive CD4+ T cells from blood. The cell subset or site tag for this specimen amounts to: true naive CD4+ T cells. The DNA is TGTGCCATTACAGCCGGGACAGGGTCTGGGGCCAACGTCCTGACTTTC. Its coded protein is CAITAGTGSGANVLTF.